This T cell receptor (beta chain) was found in a study of OX40 agonist ivuxolimab in advanced cancers. On the study more broadly: Earlier treatment with anti-PD-1, anti-PD-L1 or anti-CTLA-4 was permitted, and 35% to 40% had received some.

The CDR3 totals 13 residues. The V gene's germline CDR1 is LGHNA and CDR2 YNFKEQ. Measured with immunoSEQ multiplex PCR; TCRdb has only the in-frame clones, and not every one. The table records about 80,000 clones, roughly 90% of them present only once. This clone came up once. As yet, its antigen is unknown. Study-level results: Part of the nonresponder group also had normalized T-cell clonal expansion that was low. The study observed clonal expansion of CD4+ and CD8+ blood T cells by week 6 at 0.1 to 3.0 mg/kg.

The TCR was taken from an adult with an advanced solid tumor such as melanoma, head and neck, liver or kidney cancer. The material sequenced was CD4+ or CD8+ T cells sorted from blood, taken in a trial of the OX40 agonist ivuxolimab. The chain uses TRBV4-2 and TRBJ2-5; D unclear. Matching the DNA end better, TRBJ2-7 makes the J call doubtful. The CDR3 DNA reads TGTGCCAGCAGCCCGACCGTCTCCTACGAGCAGTACTTC. It codes for CASSPTVSYEQYF.